Listed below are T cell receptor beta chains from one sample, sequenced in a study of blood T cell repertoires in COVID-19. This table comes from immunoSEQ multiplex PCR, and its TCRdb copy is limited to in-frame clones, with some not included. The data show a few hundred thousand clones, approximately 87% seen once. Sequencing used peripheral blood. These receptors came from a human donor in a cohort sampled during active COVID-19. Both conserved end residues are part of each CDR3. The D gene is left open where the match is weak. For some rows the clone size is stated as once, few or many, or as a class when expanded; others skip it.

>TRBV9|TRBJ2-7|TRBD2|NA
CASSASPGTSGFEQYF
TGTGCCAGCAGCGCCTCCCCCGGGACTAGCGGGTTCGAGCAGTACTTC
>TRBV6-4|TRBJ2-3|NA|NA
CASSEQSSETDTQYF
TGTGCCAGCAGTGAACAATCCTCCGAAACAGATACGCAGTATTTT
>TRBV27|TRBJ2-1|TRBD2|NA
CASSLRTSGGPSSYNEQFF
TGTGCCAGCAGTCTGCGGACTAGCGGGGGGCCGAGCTCCTACAATGAGCAGTTCTTC
>TRBV6-6|TRBJ1-1|NA|once
CASSYRGGAFF
TGTGCCAGCAGTTACAGGGGGGGGGCTTTCTTT
>TRBV7-9|TRBJ2-1|NA|NA
CASSPSPWATSYEQFF
TGTGCCAGCAGCCCCTCCCCATGGGCTACCAGCTATGAGCAGTTCTTC
>TRBV27|TRBJ2-2|TRBD1|NA
CASRGYLVSAGRGLTGELFF
TGTGCCAGCCGTGGTTATTTAGTGTCGGCCGGCAGGGGGCTCACCGGGGAGCTGTTTTTT
>TRBV28|TRBJ1-6|NA|NA
CASSPSSYNSPLHF
TGTGCCAGCAGTCCGAGCTCCTATAATTCACCCCTCCACTTT
>TRBV5-4|TRBJ2-5|NA|once
CASSLALGPETQYF
TGTGCCAGCAGCCTGGCCCTTGGCCCAGAGACCCAGTACTTC
>TRBV4-2|TRBJ1-2|TRBD1|NA
CASSPSRGRANYGYTF
TGTGCCAGCAGCCCCTCCAGGGGGAGAGCCAACTATGGCTACACCTTC
>TRBV18|TRBJ2-5|NA|NA
CASSPGLGGKETQYF
TGTGCCAGCTCGCCGGGCCTGGGGGGAAAAGAGACCCAGTACTTC
>TRBV10-2|TRBJ2-5|TRBD2|NA
CASRGAGLAEETQYF
TGCGCCAGCAGGGGGGCGGGACTAGCGGAAGAGACCCAGTACTTC
>TRBV29-1|TRBJ1-2|TRBD1|NA
CSVGDDRDGGYTF
TGCAGCGTGGGGGATGACAGGGACGGCGGCTACACCTTC
>TRBV6-5|TRBJ1-3|TRBD1|NA
CASSQGVTGNTIYF
TGTGCCAGCAGTCAGGGGGTAACTGGAAACACCATATATTTT
>TRBV18|TRBJ2-3|TRBD1|NA
CASSLTGTGTDTQYF
TGTGCCAGCTCACTCACCGGGACAGGGACTGATACGCAGTATTTT
>TRBV7-6|TRBJ2-3|TRBD2|NA
CASSFSGSDTQYF
TGTGCCAGCAGCTTCAGCGGGAGTGATACGCAGTATTTT
>TRBV7-8|TRBJ2-5|TRBD2|NA
CASSPQRPRSGSRETQYF
TGTGCCAGCAGCCCCCAAAGGCCAAGGAGCGGGAGTCGGGAGACCCAGTACTTC
>TRBV6-4|TRBJ2-2|TRBD2|many
CASSDSAGGPTGELFF
TGTGCCAGCAGTGACTCAGCGGGAGGGCCCACCGGGGAGCTGTTTTTT
>TRBV5-1|TRBJ2-5|NA|NA
CASSSRGGSAGETQYF
TGCGCCAGCAGCTCGCGCGGAGGGTCCGCCGGGGAGACCCAGTACTTC
>TRBV18|TRBJ2-3|TRBD2|few
CASSSSLALTSTDTQYF
TGTGCCAGCTCTTCTTCACTAGCGCTAACTAGCACAGATACGCAGTATTTT
>TRBV10-1|TRBJ1-3|NA|once
CASSELSGNTIYF
TGCGCCAGCAGTGAACTCTCTGGAAACACCATATATTTT
>TRBV27|TRBJ2-1|NA|NA
CASSLMTAGLNEQFF
TGTGCCAGCAGTTTAATGACGGCAGGGCTCAATGAGCAGTTCTTC
>TRBV5-4|TRBJ1-1|NA|few
CASSADWNTEAFF
TGTGCCAGCAGCGCCGACTGGAACACTGAAGCTTTCTTT
>TRBV28|TRBJ1-4|TRBD1|NA
CASSSPGTATNEKLFF
TGTGCCAGCAGTTCGCCCGGGACAGCAACTAATGAAAAACTGTTTTTT
>TRBV28|TRBJ1-1|NA|few
CASSLLGNTEAFF
TGTGCCAGCAGTTTATTGGGCAACACTGAAGCTTTCTTT
>TRBV5-1|TRBJ2-2|NA|NA
CASSFGGSNTGELFF
TGCGCCAGCAGCTTTGGGGGCTCGAACACCGGGGAGCTGTTTTTT
>TRBV6-5|TRBJ2-1|TRBD2|NA
CASSSTGGPYNEQFF
TGTGCCAGCAGTTCTACGGGGGGGCCTTACAATGAGCAGTTCTTC
>TRBV4-2|TRBJ2-7|TRBD2|NA
CASSQGGGGSDEQYF
TGTGCCAGCAGCCAAGGGGGTGGCGGGAGTGACGAGCAGTACTTC
>TRBV9|TRBJ2-3|TRBD2|NA
CASSVAAGVEDTQYF
TGTGCCAGCAGCGTAGCAGCGGGAGTGGAAGATACGCAGTATTTT
>TRBV4-2|TRBJ2-7|NA|NA
CASSQESGYEQYF
TGTGCCAGCAGCCAAGAGTCCGGCTACGAGCAGTACTTC
>TRBV18|TRBJ1-2|TRBD1|NA
CASAPGTGDNYGYTF
TGTGCCAGCGCCCCCGGGACAGGGGATAACTATGGCTACACCTTC
>TRBV5-4|TRBJ2-5|NA|NA
CASSFRGLQETQYF
TGTGCCAGCAGCTTTCGGGGGTTACAAGAGACCCAGTACTTC
>TRBV19|TRBJ2-3|TRBD2|NA
CASSIGGGSTDTQYF
TGTGCCAGTAGTATCGGCGGGGGTAGCACAGATACGCAGTATTTT
>TRBV5-1|TRBJ2-7|TRBD1|NA
CASSLGTGIDEQYF
TGCGCCAGCAGCTTGGGGACAGGGATCGACGAGCAGTACTTC
>TRBV28|TRBJ2-3|TRBD2|NA
CASSNSGGALDTQYF
TGTGCCAGCAGTAATAGCGGGGGGGCTTTAGATACGCAGTATTTT
>TRBV4-1|TRBJ2-4|TRBD1|few
CASSSSPDRGDTKNIQYF
TGCGCCAGCAGCTCTTCCCCGGACAGGGGAGATACCAAAAACATTCAGTACTTC
>TRBV15|TRBJ2-3|TRBD1|NA
CATSFTQGARVDTQYF
TGTGCCACCAGCTTCACCCAGGGGGCGCGTGTAGATACGCAGTATTTT
>TRBV7-2|TRBJ2-7|NA|NA
CASSLAGDTFYEQYF
TGTGCCAGCAGCTTAGCTGGGGACACCTTCTACGAGCAGTACTTC
>TRBV5-4|TRBJ2-1|TRBD1|NA
CASSQQGWEYNEQFF
TGTGCCAGCAGCCAACAGGGGTGGGAGTACAATGAGCAGTTCTTC
>TRBV3-1/TRBV3-2|TRBJ1-5|NA|NA
CASSQEIGNQPQHF
TGTGCCAGCAGCCAAGAAATCGGCAATCAGCCCCAGCATTTT
>TRBV29-1|TRBJ1-2|TRBD1|NA
CSVIGQGDGYTF
TGCAGCGTAATCGGACAGGGCGATGGCTACACCTTC
>TRBV7-8|TRBJ2-3|TRBD2|NA
CASSSQRGGLTDTQYF
TGTGCCAGCAGCTCTCAGCGGGGGGGACTCACAGATACGCAGTATTTT
>TRBV29-1|TRBJ2-1|TRBD2|NA
CSVEVSGVAYNEQFF
TGCAGCGTTGAAGTCAGCGGGGTGGCCTACAATGAGCAGTTCTTC
>TRBV14|TRBJ2-4|NA|NA
CASSQGPLNIQYF
TGTGCCAGCAGCCAGGGCCCCCTAAACATTCAGTACTTC
>TRBV6-2/TRBV6-3|TRBJ2-5|NA|NA
CASSLGGGLQETQYF
TGTGCCAGCAGCCTCGGGGGTGGATTACAAGAGACCCAGTACTTC
>TRBV18|TRBJ2-7|TRBD1|NA
CASSRDSPSYEQYF
TGTGCCAGCTCACGGGACAGCCCATCCTACGAGCAGTACTTC
>TRBV7-9|TRBJ2-7|TRBD1|NA
CASSLGDRWSYEQYF
TGTGCCAGCAGCTTGGGGGACAGGTGGAGCTACGAGCAGTACTTC